These 29 T cell receptor beta chains share one sample of origin, sequenced in a study of blood T cell repertoires in COVID-19. Produced via immunoSEQ multiplex PCR; TCRdb's table is partial and in-frame only. The table lists a few hundred thousand clones, more than 75% of them singletons. The source material was peripheral blood. These receptors came from a middle-aged man who had recovered from COVID-19.

The V call is TRBV14, the J call TRBJ2-7; 8 positions match TRBD1. The length of the CDR3 is 15 residues. Germline lookup yields CDR1 SGHDN and CDR2 FVKESK. V shed 10 bases, J shed 6 bases, and the junction held 17 bases outside the gene matches. CDR3 bases: TGTGCCACCCCCCCCCTACACTCAGGGGGCTTCGAGCAGTACTTC. As protein: CATPPLHSGGFEQYF.

The CDR3 bases are TGTGCCAGCAGTTTGACGGCAGGCCATGGCTACACCTTC. This translates into CASSLTAGHGYTF. This chain joins TRBV12-3 or TRBV12-4 and TRBJ1-2, with D unresolved. V lost 3 bases to trimming and J lost 6 bases, with 11 bases between them. This CDR3 region has 13 residues.

This chain connects TRBV6-1 to TRBJ1-2, with 8 bases lining up with TRBD1. The V and J ends lost 3 bases and 6 bases, in that order; junction bases with no gene match: 9. Germline V gene data show CDR1 as MNHNS and CDR2 as SASEGT. The CDR3 is made up of 15 amino acids. CDR3 residues: CASSDERTGFNGYTF. CDR3 nucleotide sequence: TGTGCCAGCAGTGATGAGAGGACAGGGTTTAATGGCTACACCTTC.

This clone was picked up a small number of times. DNA of the CDR3: TGCAGTGCAACCCGGACTAGTGAGCAGTTCTTC. Residues: CSATRTSEQFF. The genes are TRBV20-1 and TRBJ2-1; 7 positions agree with TRBD2. The trim removed 6 bases at V and 9 bases at J, leaving 5 bases unmatched. There are 11 residues in the CDR3. Germline V gene sequence: CDR1 DFQATT, CDR2 SNEGSKA (reference sequence).

The V gene is TRBV5-5, the J gene TRBJ2-1; D unresolved. Germline V gene sequence: CDR1 SGHKS, CDR2 YYEKEE (reference sequence). This CDR3 has 12 amino acids. The ends were cut back, 7 bases at V and 4 bases at J, with 9 bases in the middle. The CDR3 is CASADKYNEQFF. CDR3 nucleotides: TGTGCCAGCGCCGACAAGTACAATGAGCAGTTCTTC.

V and J are TRBV9 and TRBJ2-1, with D uncertain. Germline lookup yields CDR1 SGDLS and CDR2 YYNGEE. The CDR3 extends over 14 amino acids. V lost 0 bases to trimming and J lost 6 bases, with 10 bases between them. The CDR3: CASSVEYRINEQFF. CDR3 nucleotide sequence: TGTGCCAGCAGCGTAGAGTACAGAATCAATGAGCAGTTCTTC. The complete variable domain, with remaining parts taken from reference TRBV9 and TRBJ2-1, reads DSGVTQTPKHLITATGQRVTLRCSPRSGDLSVYWYQQSLDQGLQFLIQYYNGEERAKGNILERFSAQQFPDLHSELNLSSLELGDSALYFCASSVEYRINEQFFGPGTRLTVL.

The V call is TRBV7-9, the J call TRBJ2-5; unclear D gene. This CDR3 contains 14 residues. Germline values: CDR1 SEHNR, CDR2 FQNEAQ (reference sequence). The V gene lost 2 bases and the J gene lost 3 bases, with 10 bases spanning the gap. The CDR3 DNA reads TGTGCCAGCAGCTTAACCCCCCGGGAAGAGACCCAGTACTTC. Its protein is CASSLTPREETQYF.

This chain connects TRBV5-4 to TRBJ2-7; TRBD2 matches 9 bases. The germline gives CDR1 SGHNT, CDR2 YYREEE (reference sequence). Trimming took 2 bases from V and 7 from J; bases not matched to a gene: 7. This CDR3 has 14 amino acids. DNA of the CDR3: TGTGCCAGCAGCTTTGGCGGGAGGGCCGGAGAGCAGTACTTC. Amino acid sequence: CASSFGGRAGEQYF.

This sequence joins TRBV5-1 and TRBJ2-5, with TRBD1 identical over 7 bases. The CDR3 length is 14 residues. J gave up 4 bases and V 0 bases, and 3 bases lay outside the gene matches. Germline CDR1 and CDR2: SGHRS and YFSETQ. This CDR3 is CASSLGRGPETQYF. The CDR3 region has the DNA TGCGCCAGCAGCTTGGGTAGGGGGCCAGAGACCCAGTACTTC.

This chain connects TRBV2 to TRBJ1-2; 12 positions agree with TRBD1. V shed 7 bases, J shed 4 bases, and the junction held 7 bases outside the gene matches. The CDR3 totals 15 residues. CDR1 SNHLY and CDR2 FYNNEI come from the germline V gene. The CDR3 reads CASMGDRGLSYGYTF. CDR3 nucleotide sequence: TGTGCCAGCATGGGGGACAGGGGGCTTAGCTATGGCTACACCTTC.

The chain uses TRBV11-1 and TRBJ2-1; TRBD2 matches at 10 bases. This CDR3 is 16 amino acids long. The J segment lost 3 bases and the V segment lost 3 bases, leaving 5 bases of the junction unmatched. Germline assignment: CDR1 SGHAT and CDR2 FQDESV (reference sequence). CDR3 sequence (DNA): TGTGCCAGCAGCTTCGGACTAGCGGTTCACTACAATGAGCAGTTCTTC. The encoded protein is CASSFGLAVHYNEQFF.

This chain connects TRBV6-2 or TRBV6-3 to TRBJ1-5, with D possibly TRBD1 on 6 matching bases. The CDR3 loop spans 15 amino acids. CDR1 MNHEY and CDR2 SVGEGT come from the germline V gene. V shed 5 bases and J shed 3 bases, with 14 bases lying between them. CDR3 nucleotide sequence: TGTGCCAGCAGTACCTGGCAGGGGAACAATCAGCCCCAGCATTTT. This sequence encodes CASSTWQGNNQPQHF.

The genes are TRBV9 and TRBJ2-3; unclear D gene. V lost 2 bases and J lost 1, with 17 bases in between. This CDR3 spans 17 amino acids. The germline gives CDR1 SGDLS, CDR2 YYNGEE. CDR3 DNA sequence: TGTGCCAGCAGCGTGAATTGGGCCCTGGAACGCACAGATACGCAGTATTTT. Translating it yields CASSVNWALERTDTQYF.

The J gene is TRBJ2-2, the V gene TRBV11-2; TRBD1 might be the D (5 bases). The V end was cut by 1 base, the J end by 2 bases, with 11 bases between. Germline CDR1 is SGHAT and CDR2 is FQNNGV. The CDR3 consists of 16 residues. The CDR3 protein is CASSLVWGSNTGELFF. Here the CDR3 DNA reads TGTGCCAGCAGCTTAGTCTGGGGCAGCAACACCGGGGAGCTGTTTTTT. Variable domain in full (rest from reference TRBV11-2 and TRBJ2-2): EAGVAQSPRYKIIEKRQSVAFWCNPISGHATLYWYQQILGQGPKLLIQFQNNGVVDDSQLPKDRFSAERLKGVDSTLKIQPAKLEDSAVYLCASSLVWGSNTGELFFGEGSRLTVL.

V and J are TRBV11-2 and TRBJ1-6; D perhaps matches TRBD1 (6 bases). Germline CDR1 reads SGHAT; CDR2 reads FQNNGV. The CDR3 runs 16 residues. Trimming took 5 bases from V and 9 from J, leaving 20 bases between them. CDR3 region: CASSKGRDTLGSPLHF. The CDR3 nucleotides are TGTGCCAGCAGCAAAGGCCGGGACACCTTAGGTTCACCCCTCCACTTT.

This clone appeared once. The V gene is TRBV4-3, the J gene TRBJ1-3; D perhaps matches TRBD1 (5 bases). This CDR3 comprises 19 residues. Trimming stripped 0 bases from V and 1 base from J, with 19 bases between. Looked up from germline, CDR1 is LGHNA and CDR2 is YSLEER. CDR3 sequence (DNA): TGCGCCAGCAGCCAAGATCCCCCCCTGAGGGGAGGATCTGGAAACACCATATATTTT. Translating it yields CASSQDPPLRGGSGNTIYF.

The table lists this clone with a count of one. This rearrangement joins TRBV27 to TRBJ2-7; 8 nucleotides match TRBD1. In germline, CDR1 is MNHEY, CDR2 SMNVEV (reference sequence). J lost 7 bases, V lost 6 bases, and 8 bases had no gene match. The CDR3 is made up of 13 amino acids. The CDR3 nucleotides read TGTGCCAGCAGCCCAGGGGGCTTGAGGGAGCAGTACTTC. It codes for CASSPGGLREQYF.

This chain connects TRBV3-1 (or the pseudogene TRBV3-2) to TRBJ1-4, with 7 bases aligning to TRBD1. Germline V gene lookup returns CDR1 LGHDT and CDR2 YNNKEL (reference sequence). This CDR3 has 18 amino acids. V lost 0 bases, J lost 0 bases, and 7 bases stayed unmatched. The CDR3 sequence is CASSQDLGRGTTNEKLFF. Here the CDR3 DNA reads TGTGCCAGCAGCCAAGATTTGGGCAGGGGGACAACTAATGAAAAACTGTTTTTT.

This chain uses TRBV27 with TRBJ2-7; D is unclear. Germline V gene sequence: CDR1 MNHEY, CDR2 SMNVEV (reference sequence). V was pared by 3 bases and J by 1 base, with 7 bases between. The CDR3 is made up of 13 amino acids. CDR3 protein: CASSLGRSYEQYF. CDR3 bases: TGTGCCAGCAGTTTGGGCAGGTCCTACGAGCAGTACTTC.

The rearrangement joins TRBV4-3 to TRBJ1-1, with TRBD1 as a possible D gene (6 bases). This CDR3 has 15 amino acids. Trimming removed 1 base from V and 5 bases from J, with 14 bases in between. From germline, CDR1 is LGHNA and CDR2 YSLEER. As DNA, the CDR3 is TGCGCCAGCAGCCAAGCCCAAAATAGGGGGACTGAAGCTTTCTTT. This translates into CASSQAQNRGTEAFF.

The J gene is TRBJ2-5, the V gene TRBV5-6; 7 bases are shared with TRBD1. V dropped 4 bases and J dropped 5; count of bases not matched to a gene: 5. CDR3 length: 13 amino acids. In germline, CDR1 is SGHDT, CDR2 YYEEEE. The CDR3 loop is CASSLQQGETQYF. In nucleotides, the CDR3 is TGTGCCAGCAGCCTTCAACAGGGGGAGACCCAGTACTTC. The variable domain in full, with the rest retrieved from reference TRBV5-6 and TRBJ2-5, is DAGVTQSPTHLIKTRGQQVTLRCSPKSGHDTVSWYQQALGQGPQFIFQYYEEEERQRGNFPDRFSGHQFPNYSSELNVNALLLGDSALYLCASSLQQGETQYFGPGTRLLVL.

The chain links TRBV6-6 to TRBJ1-1, with D perhaps TRBD1 (6 bases). This CDR3 is built from 14 residues. Germline CDR1 MNHNY, CDR2 SVGAGI (reference sequence). V lost 8 bases and J 0 bases, leaving 13 bases between the germline ends. DNA for the CDR3: TGTGCCAGCCAGACGACAGGCATGAACACTGAAGCTTTCTTT. Its protein is CASQTTGMNTEAFF.

The rearrangement links TRBV3-1 (or the pseudogene TRBV3-2) to TRBJ1-2; D gene unclear. The CDR3 loop spans 14 amino acids. CDR1 is LGHDT and CDR2 is YNNKEL in the germline V gene (reference sequence). V lost 4 bases and J lost 4, with 13 bases in between. DNA of the CDR3: TGTGCCAGCAGCCCCGTCTCAGGCACCTATGGCTACACCTTC. It specifies CASSPVSGTYGYTF.

This chain links TRBV18 with TRBJ2-5, with D tentatively TRBD2 (5 bases). Germline V lookup: CDR1 KGHSH, CDR2 LQKENI. The CDR3 consists of 13 residues. V lost 6 bases and J 3 bases, leaving 11 bases between the germline ends. In DNA form, the CDR3 reads TGTGCCAGCTCTCTACCGGGGAAAGAGACCCAGTACTTC. Amino acid sequence: CASSLPGKETQYF.

The J gene is TRBJ2-7, the V gene TRBV11-2, with D tentatively TRBD1 (6 bases). Between the trimmed V and J ends, which lost 5 bases and 10 bases, there was a span of 15 bases. Germline CDR1 reads SGHAT; CDR2 reads FQNNGV. This CDR3 spans 12 amino acids. The CDR3 sequence: CASSPNRDTQYF. The CDR3 coding sequence is TGTGCCAGCAGCCCGAACCGGGACACCCAGTACTTC.

This clone appeared a few times. The chain joins TRBV6-6 to TRBJ1-4; 9 bases align to TRBD1. Germline V gene lookup returns CDR1 MNHNY and CDR2 SVGAGI (reference sequence). This CDR3 comprises 15 residues. With V trimmed by 2 bases and J by 8 bases, 6 bases remained unmatched. The CDR3 nucleotides are TGTGCCAGCAGTTACCGGACAGGGGTGAACGAAAAACTGTTTTTT. Protein sequence: CASSYRTGVNEKLFF.

The chain carries TRBV10-3 and TRBJ1-4; possible D gene TRBD1, 5 bases. Germline CDR1 ENHRY, CDR2 SYGVKD. V lost 0 bases, J lost 7 bases, and 9 bases lay in between. This CDR3 has 14 residues. The CDR3 coding sequence is TGTGCCATCAGTGAGTCAAGACAGTCTGAAAAACTGTTTTTT. Translation: CAISESRQSEKLFF.

For the CDR3, the DNA is TGTGCCTGGAGTGGAGCCCGGGACACCAAGTACGAGCAGTACTTC. This codes for CAWSGARDTKYEQYF. The chain uses TRBV30 and TRBJ2-7; tentatively, D is TRBD1 (6 bases). In germline, CDR1 is GTSNPN, CDR2 SVGIG (reference sequence). The V and J ends lost 1 base and 4 bases respectively, with 17 bases between them. The CDR3 loop spans 15 amino acids.

The J gene is TRBJ2-1, the V gene TRBV7-9; 7 nucleotides line up with TRBD2. The V segment lost 3 bases and the J segment 5 bases; nucleotides outside the gene matches: 4. The CDR3 spans 14 residues. Germline V lookup: CDR1 SEHNR, CDR2 FQNEAQ (reference sequence). CDR3 sequence: CASSLTGGNNEQFF. CDR3 in DNA: TGTGCCAGCAGCTTGACGGGGGGAAACAATGAGCAGTTCTTC. The whole variable domain, remainder taken from reference TRBV7-9 and TRBJ2-1, is DTGVSQNPRHKITKRGQNVTFRCDPISEHNRLYWYRQTLGQGPEFLTYFQNEAQLEKSRLLSDRFSAERPKGSFSTLEIQRTEQGDSAMYLCASSLTGGNNEQFFGPGTRLTVL.